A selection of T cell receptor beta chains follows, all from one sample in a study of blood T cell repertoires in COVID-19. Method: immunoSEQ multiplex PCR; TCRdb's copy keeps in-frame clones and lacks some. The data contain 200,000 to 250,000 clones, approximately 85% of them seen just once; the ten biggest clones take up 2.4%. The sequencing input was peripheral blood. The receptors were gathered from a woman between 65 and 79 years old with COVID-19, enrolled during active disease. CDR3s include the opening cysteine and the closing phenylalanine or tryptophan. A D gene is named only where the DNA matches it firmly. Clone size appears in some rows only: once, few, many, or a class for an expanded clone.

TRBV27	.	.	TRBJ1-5	TGTGCCAGCAGTCTCACTTGGGAGGTGGGTCAGCCCCAGCATTTT	CASSLTWEVGQPQHF
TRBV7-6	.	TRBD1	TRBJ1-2	TGTGCCAGCAGCTTAGGGGGACAGGGTAACTATGGCTACACCTTC	CASSLGGQGNYGYTF
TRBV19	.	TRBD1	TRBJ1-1	TGTGCCATTGAGACAGGGTGGGGGACTGAAGCTTTCTTT	CAIETGWGTEAFF
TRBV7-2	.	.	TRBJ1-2	TGTGCCAGCAGCTTAGGTCGAGGGGAGGTTGGCTACACCTTC	CASSLGRGEVGYTF
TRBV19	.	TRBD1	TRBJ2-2	TGTGCCAGTGGACAGGGGATTCCCGGGGAGCTGTTTTTT	CASGQGIPGELFF
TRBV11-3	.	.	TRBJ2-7	TGTGCCAGCAGCTTGGGCCTGGGCGAGCAGTACTTC	CASSLGLGEQYF
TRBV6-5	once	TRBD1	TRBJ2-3	TGTGCCAGCAGACGACGACAGGGCCCAGATACGCAGTATTTT	CASRRRQGPDTQYF
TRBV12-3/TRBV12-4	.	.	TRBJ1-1	TGTGCCAGCAGCCGCGACAGTTACACTGAAGCTTTCTTT	CASSRDSYTEAFF
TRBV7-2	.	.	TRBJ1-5	TGTGCCAGCAGCCTCATCGGGATCAATCAGCCCCAGCATTTT	CASSLIGINQPQHF
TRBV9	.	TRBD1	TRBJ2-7	TGTGCCAGCAGCGTAGAAGAAGGGGACAGGGGCCACGAGCAGTACTTC	CASSVEEGDRGHEQYF
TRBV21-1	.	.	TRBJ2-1	TGTGCCAGCACCCTAAGCTACGGGGGACCCTACAATGAGCAGTTCTTC	CASTLSYGGPYNEQFF
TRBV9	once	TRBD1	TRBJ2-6	TGTGCCAGCAGCAAAGGACAGGGGGCGGACGGGGCCAACGTCCTGACTTTC	CASSKGQGADGANVLTF
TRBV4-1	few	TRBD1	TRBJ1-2	TGCGCCAGCAGCCAACCCGGGACAGGGGGCATTAAACGAAAAGGCTACACCTTC	CASSQPGTGGIKRKGYTF
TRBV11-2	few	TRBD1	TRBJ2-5	TGTGCCAGCAGCGGAAAGGGGGCATGGGAGACCCAGTACTTC	CASSGKGAWETQYF
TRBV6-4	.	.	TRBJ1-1	TGTGCCAGCAGTGAGGTATTGGGGACAGAAGCTTTCTTT	CASSEVLGTEAFF
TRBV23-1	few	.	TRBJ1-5	TGCGCCAGCAGTCAATCGTGGGGGGGCAATCAGCCCCAGCATTTT	CASSQSWGGNQPQHF
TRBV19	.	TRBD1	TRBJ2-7	TGTGCCAGTAGTACTACCGGGACAGGGACATACGAGCAGTACTTC	CASSTTGTGTYEQYF
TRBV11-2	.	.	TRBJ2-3	TGTGCCAGCCGTGGGTCCCAGCGGTCCACAGATACGCAGTATTTT	CASRGSQRSTDTQYF
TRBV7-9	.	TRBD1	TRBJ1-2	TGTGCCAGCAGCTTAGCCACAGACACGACAGGGGGTTATGGCTACACCTTC	CASSLATDTTGGYGYTF
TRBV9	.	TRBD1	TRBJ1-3	TGTGCCAGCAGCCTACAGGGGACAGAAAACACCATATATTTT	CASSLQGTENTIYF
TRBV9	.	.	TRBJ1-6	TGTGCCAGCAGCGTAGGTGGCAGTTATAATTCACCCCTCCACTTT	CASSVGGSYNSPLHF
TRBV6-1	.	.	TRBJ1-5	TGTGCCAGCAGTGATGGCCTCCCCAATCAGCCCCAGCATTTT	CASSDGLPNQPQHF
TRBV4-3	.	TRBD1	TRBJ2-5	TGCGCCAGCAGCCCCGGTGAGACAGGGGAAGAGACCCAGTACTTC	CASSPGETGEETQYF
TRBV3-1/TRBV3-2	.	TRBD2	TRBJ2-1	TGTGCCAGCAGCCAAAAGGTAGGAGAGCGGGGGGACTCCTACAATGAGCAGTTCTTC	CASSQKVGERGDSYNEQFF
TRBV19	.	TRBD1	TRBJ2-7	TGTGCCAGTAGTACCAGGACAGGGGGGACCTACGAGCAGTACTTC	CASSTRTGGTYEQYF
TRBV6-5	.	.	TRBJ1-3	TGTGCCAGCGGCAGGTACTCTGGAAACACCATATATTTT	CASGRYSGNTIYF
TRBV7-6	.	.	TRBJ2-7	TGTGCCAGCAGCGGTTGGGGGGGCGATCGTTCCTACGAGCAGTACTTC	CASSGWGGDRSYEQYF
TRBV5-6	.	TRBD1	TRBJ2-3	TGTGCCAGCAGCTTGACCGGGACAGGGCGTTTTCCAGATACGCAGTATTTT	CASSLTGTGRFPDTQYF
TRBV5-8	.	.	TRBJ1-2	TGTGCCAGCAGGTCCAGGGGATCCAACTATGGCTACACCTTC	CASRSRGSNYGYTF
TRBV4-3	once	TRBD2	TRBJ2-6	TGCGCCAGCAGCCTTTCGTCGGGGAGGGCCTCTGGGGCCAACGTCCTGACTTTC	CASSLSSGRASGANVLTF
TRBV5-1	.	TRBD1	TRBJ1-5	TGCGCCAGCAGCTTGGGGCCGACAGGGAGCCGCAATCAGCCCCAGCATTTT	CASSLGPTGSRNQPQHF
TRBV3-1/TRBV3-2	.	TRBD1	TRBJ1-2	TGTGCCAGCAGTCAAAGGGACAGGGGTAATGGCTACACCTTC	CASSQRDRGNGYTF
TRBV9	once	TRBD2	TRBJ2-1	TGTGCCAGCAGCGGAAACAGCGGGGCCTACAATGAGCAGTTCTTC	CASSGNSGAYNEQFF
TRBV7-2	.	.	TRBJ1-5	TGTGCCAGCAGCTTACAGGTCAGGCAGCCCCAGCATTTT	CASSLQVRQPQHF
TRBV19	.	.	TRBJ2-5	TGTGCCACTTCGACTAGTAGAGAGACCCAGTACTTC	CATSTSRETQYF
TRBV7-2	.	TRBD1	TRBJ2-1	TGTGCCAGCAGCTTTGACAGGGGGGACTACAATGAGCAGTTCTTC	CASSFDRGDYNEQFF
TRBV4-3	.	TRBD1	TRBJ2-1	TGCGCCAGCAGCCGCAGCGAACAGGGACAGGGAATATACAATGAGCAGTTCTTC	CASSRSEQGQGIYNEQFF
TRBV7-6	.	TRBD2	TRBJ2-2	TGTGCCAGCAGCTTAGTTCTGCGGGAGGGCCTGAACACCGGGGAGCTGTTTTTT	CASSLVLREGLNTGELFF
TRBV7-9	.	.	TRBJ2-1	TGTGCCAGCAGCTTAAACCGGGAGTCACATGAGCAGTTCTTC	CASSLNRESHEQFF